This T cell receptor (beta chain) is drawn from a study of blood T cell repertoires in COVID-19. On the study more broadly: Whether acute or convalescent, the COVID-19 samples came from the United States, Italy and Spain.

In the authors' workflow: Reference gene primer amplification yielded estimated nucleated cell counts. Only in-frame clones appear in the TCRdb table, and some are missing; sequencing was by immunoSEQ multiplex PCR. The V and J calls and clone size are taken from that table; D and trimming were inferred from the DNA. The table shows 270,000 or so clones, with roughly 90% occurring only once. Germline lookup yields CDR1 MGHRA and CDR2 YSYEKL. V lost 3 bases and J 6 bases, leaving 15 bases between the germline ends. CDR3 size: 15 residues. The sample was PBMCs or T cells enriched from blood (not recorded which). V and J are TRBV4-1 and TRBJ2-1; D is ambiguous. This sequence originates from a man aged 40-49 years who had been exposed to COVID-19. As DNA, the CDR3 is TGCGCCAGCAGCCAGGCTGTATATTTCAGCAATGAGCAGTTCTTC. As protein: CASSQAVYFSNEQFF.